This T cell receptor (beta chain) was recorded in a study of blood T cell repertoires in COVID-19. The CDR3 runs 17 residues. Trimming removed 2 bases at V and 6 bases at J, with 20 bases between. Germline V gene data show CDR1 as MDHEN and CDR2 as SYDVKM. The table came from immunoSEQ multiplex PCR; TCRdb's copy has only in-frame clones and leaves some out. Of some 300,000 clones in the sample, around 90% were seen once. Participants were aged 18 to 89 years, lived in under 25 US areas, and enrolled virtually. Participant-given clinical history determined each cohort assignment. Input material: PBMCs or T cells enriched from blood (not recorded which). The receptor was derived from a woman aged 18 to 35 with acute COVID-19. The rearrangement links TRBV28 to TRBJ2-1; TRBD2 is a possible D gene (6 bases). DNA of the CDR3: TGTGCCAGCAGTTTAGGTAGACTAGTCCTATTTCCCAATGAGCAGTTCTTC. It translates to CASSLGRLVLFPNEQFF. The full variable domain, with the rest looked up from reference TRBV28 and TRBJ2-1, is DVKVTQSSRYLVKRTGEKVFLECVQDMDHENMFWYRQDPGLGLRLIYFSYDVKMKEKGDIPEGYSVSREKKERFSLILESASTNQTSMYLCASSLGRLVLFPNEQFFGPGTRLTVL.